The 20 T cell receptor beta chains below all came from one sample that was sequenced in a study of identical twins. TCRdb ran MiXCR on the 5' RACE reads and lists one entry per CDR3 protein. In the table there are 430,000 or so distinct CDR3 sequences, about 24% of which are singletons. These records were also assigned to another study, of T cells expressing NK-cell markers.

The sample consisted of CD4+ T cells sorted from blood. Every receptor here comes from a woman between 18 and 30 years old in good health.

In this sample, this clonotype turned up a few times. The rearrangement joins TRBV18 to TRBJ1-1; D is undetermined. Germline V gene sequence: CDR1 KGHSH, CDR2 LQKENI. The CDR3 consists of 13 residues. The V and J ends lost 6 bases and 5 bases respectively, with 13 bases between them. The CDR3 DNA reads as TGTGCCAGCTCCCGGAGTGACGGGACTGAAGCTTTCTTT. It is translated as CASSRSDGTEAFF.

The rearrangement links TRBV20-1 to TRBJ1-5; TRBD1 agrees at 9 bases. CDR1 is DFQATT, CDR2 SNEGSKA, per germline (reference sequence). J lost 6 bases, V lost 6 bases, and 6 bases had no gene match. The CDR3 has 13 residues. The CDR3: CSATGTGIQPQHF. The CDR3 DNA reads TGCAGTGCCACCGGGACAGGGATTCAGCCCCAGCATTTT.

This clonotype has only a few counts. This sequence joins TRBV5-6 and TRBJ2-2; tentatively, D is TRBD2 (6 bases). Trimming took 1 base from V and 5 from J, leaving 9 bases between them. CDR1 is SGHDT and CDR2 is YYEEEE in the germline V gene. The CDR3 sequence is 14 residues long. CDR3 residues: CASSLRLETGELFF. CDR3 nucleotides: TGTGCCAGCAGCTTGAGACTAGAGACCGGGGAGCTGTTTTTT.

CDR3 region: CASSLDDRGEAFF. CDR3 bases: TGTGCCAGCAGCTTGGATGACAGGGGCGAGGCTTTCTTT. The chain links TRBV5-4 to TRBJ1-1; 8 bases are a match to TRBD1. V was clipped by 0 bases and J by 11 bases; unmatched bases: 6. The CDR3 consists of 13 residues. Germline V CDR1 and CDR2: SGHNT, YYREEE (reference sequence). Together with reference TRBV5-4 and TRBJ1-1, the CDR3 gives the full variable domain: ETGVTQSPTHLIKTRGQQVTLRCSSQSGHNTVSWYQQALGQGPQFIFQYYREEENGRGNFPPRFSGLQFPNYSSELNVNALELDDSALYLCASSLDDRGEAFFGQGTRLTVV.

This clonotype turned up a few times. The chain recombines TRBV10-3 with TRBJ2-2; D gene uncertain. V lost 0 bases and J 2 bases, leaving 7 bases between the germline ends. In germline, CDR1 is ENHRY, CDR2 SYGVKD. The CDR3 loop spans 15 amino acids. This chain's CDR3 is CAISESPSNTGELFF. The CDR3 DNA follows: TGTGCCATCAGTGAGTCCCCCAGTAACACCGGGGAGCTGTTTTTT.

This clonotype was counted a few times. The V call is TRBV4-3, the J call TRBJ1-1; D gene ambiguous. The CDR3 covers 14 residues. Trimming took off 5 bases at V and 1 base at J, with 11 bases between the two ends. The germline V gene encodes CDR1 LGHNA and CDR2 YSLEER. CDR3 in DNA: TGCGCCAGCAGCGTCAGCCCATGGAACACTGAAGCTTTCTTT. This gives the protein CASSVSPWNTEAFF.

The chain has TRBV12-3 or TRBV12-4 and TRBJ1-2; no reliable D call. Trimming removed 2 bases from V and 7 bases from J, with 8 bases in between. This CDR3 has 12 amino acids. CDR3 in DNA: TGTGCCAGCAGTTTATCTCTGGCTGGCTACACCTTC. It encodes CASSLSLAGYTF.

The V gene is TRBV12-3 or TRBV12-4, the J gene TRBJ2-7, with no clear D. This CDR3 is 12 amino acids long. V was trimmed by 4 bases and J by 3 bases, leaving 7 bases between them. CDR3 nucleotides: TGTGCCAGCAGTTCGCTAGTCTACGAGCAGTACTTC. Translated: CASSSLVYEQYF.

The chain employs TRBV6-5 and TRBJ1-2; possible D gene TRBD1, 6 bases. The CDR3 has 16 residues. Germline lookup yields CDR1 MNHEY and CDR2 SVGAGI. Trimming left V 0 bases short and J 5 bases short, with 16 bases between. As DNA, the CDR3 is TGTGCCAGCAGTTACTCAGCAGGGGCCCCACCTTATGGCTACACCTTC. Translating it yields CASSYSAGAPPYGYTF.

The genes are TRBV5-1 and TRBJ2-3, with TRBD2 matching 8 bases. The V gene end was trimmed by 4 bases and the J gene end by 0 bases; junction bases not matched to a gene: 7. This CDR3 is 16 amino acids long. Germline V gene data show CDR1 as SGHRS and CDR2 as YFSETQ. CDR3 sequence reads: CASSRRAGGSTDTQYF. Written as DNA, the CDR3 is TGCGCCAGCAGCCGGCGGGCGGGGGGTAGCACAGATACGCAGTATTTT.

The chain uses TRBV27 and TRBJ2-1; no definite D call. CDR3 length: 14 amino acids. The V and J ends lost 5 bases and 0 bases respectively, with 8 bases between them. CDR1 and CDR2 (germline): MNHEY, SMNVEV (reference sequence). The DNA for the CDR3 is TGTGCCAGCAGTCCGGCTAGCTCCTACAATGAGCAGTTCTTC. Translating gives CASSPASSYNEQFF.

This sequence joins TRBV6-5 and TRBJ1-1; no clear D. The germline gives CDR1 MNHEY, CDR2 SVGAGI. V was clipped by 2 bases and J by 0 bases, with 7 bases between them. This CDR3 region has 14 residues. CDR3 nucleotide sequence: TGTGCCAGCAGTTACGGGGTGATGAACACTGAAGCTTTCTTT. Translation gives CASSYGVMNTEAFF.

V usage is TRBV6-5 and J usage is TRBJ2-1; tentatively, D is TRBD2 (5 bases). CDR1 is MNHEY and CDR2 is SVGAGI in the germline V gene. V was shortened by 6 bases and J by 9 bases, with 12 bases between the two germline ends. The CDR3 runs to 12 residues. CDR3 protein: CASSFRTGEQFF. The CDR3 DNA reads TGTGCCAGCAGCTTCCGGACTGGTGAGCAGTTCTTC.

This clonotype was recorded once. The gene calls are TRBV9 and TRBJ2-5, with D unresolved. Germline V gives CDR1 SGDLS, CDR2 YYNGEE. The CDR3 runs 13 residues. Trimming took off 1 base at V and 1 base at J, with 5 bases between the two ends. The CDR3 sequence: CASSVHFQETQYF. The CDR3 region has the DNA TGTGCCAGCAGCGTACATTTCCAAGAGACCCAGTACTTC.

This clonotype was detected a few times. The chain employs TRBV29-1 and TRBJ2-5; D is perhaps TRBD1 or TRBD2 (5 bases each). The CDR3 has 13 amino acids. V gave up 6 bases and J gave up 0 bases, with 11 bases separating them. CDR1 SQVTM and CDR2 ANQGSEA come from the germline V gene. In DNA, the CDR3 is TGCAGCGTCGAGTGGGACCACCAAGAGACCCAGTACTTC. Translating it yields CSVEWDHQETQYF.

The CDR3, as DNA: TGCGCCAGCAGTGAGGCCGGGAGAAAACTGTTTTTT. It is translated as CASSEAGRKLFF. V gene TRBV10-2 combines with J gene TRBJ1-4; D is unclear. Germline V lookup: CDR1 WSHSY, CDR2 SAAADI. The CDR3 sequence is 12 residues long. Trimming left V 2 bases short and J 10 bases short, with 8 bases between.

This clonotype has a count of ten or more. The J gene is TRBJ2-7, the V gene TRBV20-1, with D possibly matching TRBD1 (6 bases). Trimming removed 6 bases at V and 0 bases at J, with 12 bases between. The CDR3 is 13 residues long. The germline CDR1 and CDR2 sequences are DFQATT and SNEGSKA (reference sequence). CDR3 protein: CSANGQRSYEQYF. Written as DNA, the CDR3 is TGCAGTGCCAACGGACAGCGCTCCTACGAGCAGTACTTC.

The J gene is TRBJ1-6, the V gene TRBV7-9; D uncertain. The CDR3 spans 16 residues. V was trimmed by 2 bases and J by 4 bases, leaving 12 bases between them. CDR1 is SEHNR and CDR2 is FQNEAQ in the germline V gene (reference sequence). Here the CDR3 DNA reads TGTGCCAGCAGCTTAAGGGCTGAAGGTTATAATTCACCCCTCCACTTT. It specifies CASSLRAEGYNSPLHF.

The rearrangement joins TRBV5-1 to TRBJ2-3; 7 bases line up with TRBD2. J lost 3 bases, V lost 1 base, and 14 bases had no gene match. The V gene's germline CDR1 is SGHRS and CDR2 YFSETQ. CDR3 size: 18 residues. The CDR3 nucleotides read TGCGCCAGCAGCTTGCCCACCGGACTAGTCGGGGGGACAGATACGCAGTATTTT. This codes for CASSLPTGLVGGTDTQYF.

The rearrangement uses TRBV10-3 and TRBJ2-2, with 8 bases fitting TRBD2. The CDR3 length is 16 residues. V dropped 4 bases and J dropped 6; count of bases not matched to a gene: 10. Looked up from germline, CDR1 is ENHRY and CDR2 is SYGVKD. Written as DNA, the CDR3 is TGTGCCATCAGTGCGGCGGGGGGCCCTACAGCCGGGGAGCTGTTTTTT. Translating gives CAISAAGGPTAGELFF.